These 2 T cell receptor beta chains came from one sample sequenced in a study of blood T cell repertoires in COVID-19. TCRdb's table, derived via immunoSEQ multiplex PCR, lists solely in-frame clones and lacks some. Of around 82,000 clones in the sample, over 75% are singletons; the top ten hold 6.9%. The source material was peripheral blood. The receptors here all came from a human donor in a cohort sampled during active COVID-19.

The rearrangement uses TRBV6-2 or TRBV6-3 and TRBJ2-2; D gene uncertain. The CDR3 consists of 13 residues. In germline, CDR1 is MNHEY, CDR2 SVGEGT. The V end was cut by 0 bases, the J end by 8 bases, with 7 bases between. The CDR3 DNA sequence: TGTGCCAGCAGTTACTCGACTTTAGGGGAGCTGTTTTTT. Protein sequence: CASSYSTLGELFF.

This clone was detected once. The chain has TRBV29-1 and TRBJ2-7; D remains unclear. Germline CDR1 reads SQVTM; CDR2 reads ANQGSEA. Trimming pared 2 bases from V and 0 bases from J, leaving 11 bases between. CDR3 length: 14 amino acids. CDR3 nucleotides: TGCAGCGTTGAAAGTTCGTACAGCTCCTACGAGCAGTACTTC. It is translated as CSVESSYSSYEQYF.